The following is a T cell receptor (beta chain) sequence with its context. Germline V gene lookup returns CDR1 GTSNPN and CDR2 SVGIG (reference sequence). V was cut by 3 bases and J by 2 bases, with 17 bases left in between. There are 15 residues in the CDR3. These data originate in a study of Ad26.COV2.S vaccination and SARS-CoV-2 variants. The method was immunoSEQ multiplex PCR; TCRdb's version includes in-frame clones alone and lacks a portion of them. The data hold roughly 350,000 clones, with about 87% observed a single time. This sample's treatment: roughly 19 received Ad26.COV2.S at low or high dose, single or two shots; a few received placebo; per-sample allocation not given. The samples were gathered on day 63 after the first injection of vaccine or placebo.

The V call is TRBV30, the J call TRBJ2-7; TRBD2 might be the D (5 bases). The source is a person between 18 and 59 years old who received the Ad26.COV2.S COVID-19 vaccine or a placebo. This sample comprised peripheral blood, obtained in a trial of Ad26.COV2.S vaccine versus placebo. The CDR3 loop reads CAWSRGRKLAYEQYF. For the CDR3, the DNA is TGTGCCTGGAGCCGAGGGCGGAAACTAGCCTACGAGCAGTACTTC.